The clone carrying this T cell receptor beta chain has a single count. Donors had no recently reported acute infections or vaccinations and were HIV-negative. The method was immunoSEQ multiplex PCR; TCRdb's version includes in-frame clones alone and lacks a portion of them. Here the sample spans more than 400,000 clones, around 73% being singletons. The sample originates from a study of shared clonotypes between healthy human individuals. The CDR3 contains 14 residues. Germline CDR1 and CDR2: LNHDA and SQIVND (reference sequence). V lost 3 bases and J 5 bases, leaving 13 bases between the germline ends.

The source material was PBMCs. The receptor comes from a woman in her 40s in good health. Some clones in this sample may be carry-over from other donors' samples. The chain carries TRBV19 and TRBJ2-5; D is unclear. The CDR3 here is CASSIGRLSETQYF. The CDR3 DNA reads as TGTGCCAGTAGTATCGGGCGGCTTTCGGAGACCCAGTACTTC.